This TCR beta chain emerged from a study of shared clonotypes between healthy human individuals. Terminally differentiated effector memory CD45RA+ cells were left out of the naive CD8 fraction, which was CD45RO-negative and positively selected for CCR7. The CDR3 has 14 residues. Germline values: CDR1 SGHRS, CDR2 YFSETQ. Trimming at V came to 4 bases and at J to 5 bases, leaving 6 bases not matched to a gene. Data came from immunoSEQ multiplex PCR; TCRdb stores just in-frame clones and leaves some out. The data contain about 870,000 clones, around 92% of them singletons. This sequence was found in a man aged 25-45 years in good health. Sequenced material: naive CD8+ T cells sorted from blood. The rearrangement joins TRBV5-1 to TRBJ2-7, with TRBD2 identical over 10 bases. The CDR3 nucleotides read TGCGCCAGCAGCCAAAGCGGGAGGGGGGACGAGCAGTACTTC. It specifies CASSQSGRGDEQYF.